This TCR beta chain was retrieved from a study of blood T cell repertoires in COVID-19. Some clones are missing from TCRdb's copy, which holds only in-frame ones; the method was immunoSEQ multiplex PCR. The sample holds hundreds of thousands of clones, about 89% seen once. Trimming removed 4 bases at V and 2 bases at J, with 5 bases between. The germline V gene has CDR1 ENHRY and CDR2 SYGVKD. The CDR3 sequence is 12 residues long. The TCR was taken from a woman in her sixties who had recovered from COVID-19. The sample consisted of peripheral blood. The gene calls are TRBV10-3 and TRBJ1-2; D unresolved. The chain's CDR3 is CAISALNYGYTF. DNA for the CDR3: TGTGCCATCAGTGCCCTAAACTATGGCTACACCTTC.